This T cell receptor beta chain stems from a study of graft-versus-host responses after intestinal transplantation. Assay: immunoSEQ multiplex PCR; the TCRdb copy retains only in-frame clones and omits some. The data contain approximately 97,000 clones, around 92% of them singletons. This CDR3 comprises 12 residues. Germline-derived CDR1 and CDR2 are SGDLS and YYNGEE. V was clipped by 2 bases and J by 2 bases, with 2 bases between them. This clone was found a few times. Antigen unknown. The origin of this receptor is a human donor who was the organ donor for an intestinal transplant. The specimen comprised unstimulated CD8+ T cells sorted from spleen or lymph node cells, sampled before transplant. The chain links TRBV9 to TRBJ1-5; D call uncertain. CDR3 sequence reads: CASSVGNQPQHF. CDR3 nucleotides: TGTGCCAGCAGCGTCGGCAATCAGCCCCAGCATTTT.